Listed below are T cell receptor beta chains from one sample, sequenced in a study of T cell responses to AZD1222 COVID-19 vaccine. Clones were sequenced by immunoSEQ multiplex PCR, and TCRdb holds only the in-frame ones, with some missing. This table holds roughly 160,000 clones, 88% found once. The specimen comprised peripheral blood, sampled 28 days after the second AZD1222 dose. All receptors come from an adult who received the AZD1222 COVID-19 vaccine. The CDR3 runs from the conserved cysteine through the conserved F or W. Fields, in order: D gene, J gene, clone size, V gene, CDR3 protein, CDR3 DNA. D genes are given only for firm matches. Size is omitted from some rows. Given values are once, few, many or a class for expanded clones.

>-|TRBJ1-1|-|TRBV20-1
CSARDPPEAFF
TGCAGTGCTAGAGATCCCCCTGAAGCTTTCTTT
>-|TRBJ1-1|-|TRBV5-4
CASSLANSMNTEAFF
TGTGCCAGCAGCTTGGCCAATTCGATGAACACTGAAGCTTTCTTT
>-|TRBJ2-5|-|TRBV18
CASSPPLPQETQYF
TGTGCCAGCTCCCCACCCCTCCCCCAAGAGACCCAGTACTTC
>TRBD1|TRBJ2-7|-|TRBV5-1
CASSLGTGFTYEQYF
TGCGCCAGCAGCTTGGGGACAGGATTTACCTACGAGCAGTACTTC
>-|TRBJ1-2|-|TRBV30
CAWSRGPGYGYTF
TGTGCCTGGAGTCGGGGGCCCGGCTATGGCTACACCTTC
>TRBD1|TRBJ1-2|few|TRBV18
CASSPFQVTGNSVGYGYTF
TGTGCCAGCTCACCATTCCAGGTGACAGGGAACTCTGTCGGCTATGGCTACACCTTC
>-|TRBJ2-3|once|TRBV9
CASSVDAGDTQYF
TGTGCCAGCAGCGTAGATGCGGGGGATACGCAGTATTTT
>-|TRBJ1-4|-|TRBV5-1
CASSLAGSTNEKLFF
TGCGCCAGCAGCTTGGCCGGGTCAACTAATGAAAAACTGTTTTTT
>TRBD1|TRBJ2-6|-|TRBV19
CASSKGTTGTGFSGANVLTF
TGTGCCAGTAGTAAGGGGACCACCGGGACAGGGTTCTCTGGGGCCAACGTCCTGACTTTC
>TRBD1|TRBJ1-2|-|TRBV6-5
CASSYSGQGASGYTF
TGTGCCAGCAGTTACTCGGGACAGGGGGCCTCTGGCTACACCTTC
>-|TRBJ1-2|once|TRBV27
CASSPRGGAAYNGYTF
TGTGCCAGCAGTCCCCGCGGGGGGGCGGCGTACAATGGCTACACCTTC
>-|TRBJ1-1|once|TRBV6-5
CASSYSNSGAEAFF
TGTGCCAGCAGTTACTCGAACAGCGGGGCTGAAGCTTTCTTT
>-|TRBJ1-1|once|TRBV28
CASSLQNTEAFF
TGTGCCAGCAGTTTACAGAACACTGAAGCTTTCTTT
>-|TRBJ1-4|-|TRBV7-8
CASSLQGGPNEKLFF
TGTGCCAGCAGCTTGCAGGGTGGCCCTAATGAAAAACTGTTTTTT
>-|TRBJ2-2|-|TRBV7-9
CASSYTGELFF
TGTGCCAGCAGCTACACCGGGGAGCTGTTTTTT
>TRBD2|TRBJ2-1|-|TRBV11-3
CASSPPGGGKNEQFF
TGTGCCAGCAGCCCCCCCGGGGGGGGGAAGAATGAGCAGTTCTTC